This TCR beta chain was found in a study of cytomegalovirus exposure and HLA in healthy donors. Study context: Inside one of the first data releases sat about 85 million unique TCRs taken from HLA-typed donors.

Amplification used 60 Vbeta primers and 13 Jbeta primers. The table came from immunoSEQ multiplex PCR; TCRdb's copy has only in-frame clones and leaves some out. This sample has about 170,000 clones, with 85% found just once. Details on this clone: Its matching antigen is unknown.

General study findings and limits: 164 TCR beta chains were listed as cytomegalovirus-associated. TCR beta chain V- and J-gene trimming was linked, in a later analysis, to a missense variant in DCLRE1C. Available immune exposure information covered CMV serostatus only.

CDR3 length equals 14 residues. Trimming removed 4 bases from V and 3 bases from J; junction bases left unmatched: 4. The germline CDR1 and CDR2 sequences are LNHDA and SQIVND (reference sequence). This sequence was found in a man younger than 35 in good health and CMV-seropositive. The sequenced material came from PBMCs. This chain connects TRBV19 to TRBJ1-2, with 8 bases aligning to TRBD1. Here the CDR3 DNA reads TGTGCCAGTAGTAATATACAGGGGGACTATGGCTACACCTTC. Its protein is CASSNIQGDYGYTF.